These T cell receptor beta chains were read from a single sample in a study of type 1 and type 2 diabetes patients. MiXCR, applied by TCRdb to the multiplex PCR reads, yields one record per CDR3 protein. The top ten hold roughly 15% of the sample, which has about 250,000 distinct CDR3 sequences, 47% seen once. The sample was peripheral blood mononuclear cells (PBMCs). Receptors originate from a young man with type 2 diabetes. Each CDR3 is given with its conserved first and last residue. A D gene is named only where the DNA matches it firmly. Clone size is given for some rows only: seen once, a few or many times, or a class if the clone is expanded.

cdr3_length: 16; v_call: TRBV20-1; j_call: TRBJ1-6; d_call: TRBD1; clone_size: .; cdr3_aa: CSARDRTGTGNSPLHF; cdr3_nt: TGCAGTGCTAGAGATAGGACCGGGACAGGGAATTCACCCCTCCACTTT
cdr3_length: 16; v_call: TRBV19; j_call: TRBJ1-5; d_call: .; clone_size: few; cdr3_aa: CASSSGQVRLNQPQHF; cdr3_nt: TGTGCCAGTAGTAGTGGTCAGGTGAGGCTAAATCAGCCCCAGCATTTT
cdr3_length: 14; v_call: TRBV13; j_call: TRBJ2-7; d_call: .; clone_size: few; cdr3_aa: CASSLITGTREQYF; cdr3_nt: TGTGCCAGCAGCTTGATCACAGGGACGCGGGAGCAGTACTTC
cdr3_length: 15; v_call: TRBV6-5; j_call: TRBJ2-3; d_call: TRBD1; clone_size: .; cdr3_aa: CASSSATGGTDTQYF; cdr3_nt: TGTGCCAGCAGTTCGGCTACAGGGGGCACAGATACGCAGTATTTT
cdr3_length: 17; v_call: TRBV5-1; j_call: TRBJ2-1; d_call: TRBD2; clone_size: .; cdr3_aa: CASSLGGLAGGYVEQFF; cdr3_nt: TGCGCCAGCAGCTTGGGCGGACTAGCGGGAGGTTATGTTGAGCAGTTCTTC
cdr3_length: 15; v_call: TRBV10-3; j_call: TRBJ1-5; d_call: TRBD1; clone_size: .; cdr3_aa: CAISGGTGPNQPQHF; cdr3_nt: TGTGCCATCAGTGGGGGGACAGGCCCAAATCAGCCCCAGCATTTT
cdr3_length: 14; v_call: TRBV12-3/TRBV12-4; j_call: TRBJ2-5; d_call: .; clone_size: .; cdr3_aa: CASSAEWGGETQYF; cdr3_nt: TGTGCCAGCAGCGCGGAGTGGGGTGGAGAGACCCAGTACTTC
cdr3_length: 15; v_call: TRBV14; j_call: TRBJ2-1; d_call: .; clone_size: .; cdr3_aa: CASSQGGLLTNEQFF; cdr3_nt: TGTGCCAGCAGCCAAGGCGGACTACTAACCAATGAGCAGTTCTTC
cdr3_length: 17; v_call: TRBV20-1; j_call: TRBJ2-7; d_call: TRBD2; clone_size: few; cdr3_aa: CSASGETSGSRLDEQYF; cdr3_nt: TGCAGTGCTAGTGGGGAGACTAGCGGGAGTCGATTGGACGAGCAGTACTTC
cdr3_length: 14; v_call: TRBV20-1; j_call: TRBJ2-7; d_call: TRBD1; clone_size: few; cdr3_aa: CSAETGASPYEQYF; cdr3_nt: TGCAGTGCTGAAACAGGGGCCTCTCCCTACGAGCAGTACTTC
cdr3_length: 14; v_call: TRBV4-1; j_call: TRBJ2-7; d_call: .; clone_size: few; cdr3_aa: CASSQDGYYYEQYF; cdr3_nt: TGCGCCAGCAGCCAAGACGGGTACTACTACGAGCAGTACTTC
cdr3_length: 14; v_call: TRBV4-1; j_call: TRBJ2-7; d_call: .; clone_size: .; cdr3_aa: CASSTPGLEREQYF; cdr3_nt: TGCGCCAGCAGCACACCGGGGTTGGAACGCGAGCAGTACTTC
cdr3_length: 15; v_call: TRBV20-1; j_call: TRBJ2-5; d_call: TRBD2; clone_size: few; cdr3_aa: CSALLRSGRAETQYF; cdr3_nt: TGCAGTGCCCTGTTAAGAAGCGGGAGGGCCGAGACCCAGTACTTC
cdr3_length: 13; v_call: TRBV7-3; j_call: TRBJ1-1; d_call: .; clone_size: .; cdr3_aa: CASSIMGVTEAFF; cdr3_nt: TGTGCCAGCAGCATAATGGGGGTCACTGAAGCTTTCTTT
cdr3_length: 12; v_call: TRBV11-3; j_call: TRBJ1-2; d_call: .; clone_size: .; cdr3_aa: CASTGGNEGYTF; cdr3_nt: TGTGCCAGCACCGGGGGTAACGAGGGCTACACCTTC
cdr3_length: 15; v_call: TRBV6-5; j_call: TRBJ1-3; d_call: .; clone_size: once; cdr3_aa: CASRSTAHSGNTIYF; cdr3_nt: TGTGCCAGCAGGTCGACAGCTCACTCTGGAAACACCATATATTTT
cdr3_length: 13; v_call: TRBV13; j_call: TRBJ2-7; d_call: TRBD1; clone_size: .; cdr3_aa: CASSLDRGVELYF; cdr3_nt: TGTGCCAGCAGCCTAGACAGGGGTGTCGAGCTGTACTTC